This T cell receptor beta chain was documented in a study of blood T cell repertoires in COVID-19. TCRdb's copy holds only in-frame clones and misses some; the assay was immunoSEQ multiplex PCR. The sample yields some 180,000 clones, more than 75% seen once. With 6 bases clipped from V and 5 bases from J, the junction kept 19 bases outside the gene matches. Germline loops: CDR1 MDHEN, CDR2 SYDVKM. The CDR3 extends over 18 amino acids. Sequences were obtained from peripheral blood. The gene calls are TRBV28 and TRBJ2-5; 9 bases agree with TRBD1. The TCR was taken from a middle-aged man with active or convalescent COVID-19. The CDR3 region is CASRSTLPGTGSQETQYF. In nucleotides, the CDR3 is TGTGCCAGCAGGTCGACACTTCCCGGGACAGGGTCACAGGAGACCCAGTACTTC. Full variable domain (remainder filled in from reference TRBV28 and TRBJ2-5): DVKVTQSSRYLVKRTGEKVFLECVQDMDHENMFWYRQDPGLGLRLIYFSYDVKMKEKGDIPEGYSVSREKKERFSLILESASTNQTSMYLCASRSTLPGTGSQETQYFGPGTRLLVL.